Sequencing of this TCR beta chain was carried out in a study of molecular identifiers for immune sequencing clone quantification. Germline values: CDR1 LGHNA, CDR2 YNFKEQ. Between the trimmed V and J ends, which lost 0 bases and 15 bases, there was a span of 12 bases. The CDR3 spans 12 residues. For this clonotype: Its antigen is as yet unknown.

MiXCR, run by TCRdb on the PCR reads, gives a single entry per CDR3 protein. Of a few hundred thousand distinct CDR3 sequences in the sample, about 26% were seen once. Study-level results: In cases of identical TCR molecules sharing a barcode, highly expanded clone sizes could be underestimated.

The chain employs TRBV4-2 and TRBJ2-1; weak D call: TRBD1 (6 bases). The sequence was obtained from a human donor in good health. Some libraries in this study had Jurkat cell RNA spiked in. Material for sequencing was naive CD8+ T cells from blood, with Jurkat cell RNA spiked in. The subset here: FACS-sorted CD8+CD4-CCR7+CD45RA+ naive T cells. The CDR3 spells CASSQEGHLLFF. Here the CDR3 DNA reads TGTGCCAGCAGCCAAGAGGGACACCTTCTGTTCTTC.